These 30 T cell receptor beta chains originate from one sample sequenced in a study of blood T cell repertoires in COVID-19. TCRdb's table, derived via immunoSEQ multiplex PCR, lists solely in-frame clones and lacks some. The repertoire holds 35,000 to 50,000 clones, with roughly 68% as singletons. Material: peripheral blood. These receptors were collected from a man aged 80 or over with acute or convalescent COVID-19.

V is TRBV6-5 and J is TRBJ1-1; maybe TRBD1 (5 bases). CDR1 and CDR2 (germline): MNHEY, SVGAGI. The length of the CDR3 is 13 residues. V gave up 6 bases and J gave up 6 bases, with 14 bases separating them. The CDR3 loop is CASSYDFRAEAFF. DNA for the CDR3: TGTGCCAGCAGCTACGACTTCAGGGCTGAAGCTTTCTTT.

The V and J genes are TRBV12-3 or TRBV12-4 and TRBJ1-1, with 9 bases that match TRBD1. V shed 6 bases, J shed 10 bases, and the junction held 6 bases outside the gene matches. This CDR3 has 12 amino acids. The CDR3 here is CASSPDRGLAFF. CDR3 DNA sequence: TGTGCCAGCAGCCCGGACAGGGGTTTAGCTTTCTTT.

The chain couples TRBV2 to TRBJ2-5, with 7 positions matching TRBD2. J was trimmed by 2 bases and V by 4 bases; bases with no gene match: 4. The germline gives CDR1 SNHLY, CDR2 FYNNEI. The CDR3 consists of 14 residues. CDR3 protein: CASSVQRGQETQYF. The CDR3 coding sequence is TGTGCCAGCAGTGTTCAGCGGGGTCAAGAGACCCAGTACTTC.

CDR3 nucleotides: TGTGCCAGCAGTCCTATGCCCTCCACTACAATATACTACACCTTC. It translates to CASSPMPSTTIYYTF. This chain connects TRBV28 to TRBJ1-2; D is ambiguous. This CDR3 has 15 amino acids. V lost 5 bases to trimming and J lost 10 bases, with 23 bases between them. The germline V gene has CDR1 MDHEN and CDR2 SYDVKM.

This clone was detected a few times. This chain joins TRBV30 and TRBJ2-2; 14 bases are shared with TRBD2. Unmatched junction bases numbered 8, after V lost 3 bases and J lost 5 bases. Germline lookup yields CDR1 GTSNPN and CDR2 SVGIG (reference sequence). This CDR3 is 17 amino acids long. Here the CDR3 DNA reads TGTGCCTGGAGGGCCTGGACTAGCGGGAGGAGGACCGGGGAGCTGTTTTTT. Its protein product is CAWRAWTSGRRTGELFF.

The V call is TRBV28, the J call TRBJ1-1, with 12 nucleotides matching TRBD1. CDR3 length equals 16 residues. The germline V gene encodes CDR1 MDHEN and CDR2 SYDVKM. Trimming removed 6 bases from V and 5 bases from J; junction bases left unmatched: 10. The CDR3, as DNA: TGTGCCAGCAGATCCCCCGGGACAGGGGGCCGGACTGAAGCTTTCTTT. Protein: CASRSPGTGGRTEAFF.

The gene calls are TRBV6-2 or TRBV6-3 and TRBJ1-5; D is unclear. The V end was cut by 1 base, the J end by 0 bases, with 7 bases between. This CDR3 is 15 amino acids long. CDR1 is MNHEY, CDR2 SVGEGT, per germline. This CDR3 is CASSYWSYSNQPQHF. The CDR3 region has the DNA TGTGCCAGCAGTTACTGGTCCTATAGCAATCAGCCCCAGCATTTT.

The chain uses TRBV18 and TRBJ2-1; TRBD1 matches 8 bases. J gave up 9 bases and V 6 bases, and 16 bases lay outside the gene matches. CDR3 length: 16 residues. Germline V gives CDR1 KGHSH, CDR2 LQKENI. The CDR3 reads CASSPRQGKYVGEQFF. CDR3 nucleotides: TGTGCCAGCTCCCCGAGACAGGGGAAGTATGTCGGTGAGCAGTTCTTC.

The chain has TRBV7-9 and TRBJ2-4, with TRBD2 matching over 8 bases. Germline CDR1 and CDR2: SEHNR and FQNEAQ (reference sequence). V trimming: 3 bases; J trimming: 0 bases; junction bases outside the gene matches: 7. The CDR3 extends over 17 amino acids. For the CDR3, the DNA is TGTGCCAGCAGCTTGGGCGGCGGGGGGAGAGCCAAAAACATTCAGTACTTC. This translates into CASSLGGGGRAKNIQYF.

This clone was seen repeatedly, ten times or more. The chain carries TRBV14 and TRBJ2-7, with D perhaps matching TRBD1 (6 bases). The CDR3 contains 16 residues. Trimming took off 4 bases at V and 7 bases at J, with 23 bases between the two ends. Germline CDR1 is SGHDN and CDR2 is FVKESK. The CDR3 reads CASSRLGLQGIEEQYF. The CDR3 region has the DNA TGTGCCAGCAGCCGTCTTGGGCTACAGGGTATAGAAGAGCAGTACTTC.

J is TRBJ1-1 and V is TRBV7-9; no clear D. V lost 7 bases and J lost 6, with 18 bases in between. CDR1 and CDR2 from the germline V gene are SEHNR and FQNEAQ (reference sequence). The CDR3 contains 14 residues. The CDR3 here is CASTPELASAEAFF. As DNA, the CDR3 is TGTGCCAGCACCCCTGAGTTAGCGAGCGCTGAAGCTTTCTTT.

The V gene is TRBV7-9, the J gene TRBJ2-3, with 7 bases fitting TRBD2. Germline loops: CDR1 SEHNR, CDR2 FQNEAQ (reference sequence). Unmatched junction bases numbered 6, after V lost 2 bases and J lost 4 bases. The CDR3 runs 15 residues. The CDR3 DNA is TGTGCCAGCAGCTTACGAGCGGGAAGGGCAGATACGCAGTATTTT. This translates into CASSLRAGRADTQYF.

CDR3 in amino acids: CASKSGTGHNEQFF. CDR3 DNA sequence: TGTGCCAGCAAATCCGGGACAGGGCACAATGAGCAGTTCTTC. The chain links TRBV27 to TRBJ2-1, with 9 bases that match TRBD1. V shed 7 bases and J 5 bases; nucleotides not matched to a gene: 6. The CDR3 runs to 14 residues. The germline CDR1 and CDR2 sequences are MNHEY and SMNVEV (reference sequence).

In this sample, this clone turned up a few times. The V call is TRBV6-5, the J call TRBJ1-5; D not resolved. This CDR3 is built from 14 residues. The V gene's germline CDR1 is MNHEY and CDR2 SVGAGI. Trimming removed 5 bases from V and 4 bases from J, with 12 bases in between. The CDR3 DNA sequence: TGTGCCAGCAGTACAAGGAGGACGAATCAGCCCCAGCATTTT. It encodes CASSTRRTNQPQHF.

The CDR3 is CASRGGNYEQYF. As DNA, the CDR3 is TGTGCCAGCAGAGGGGGAAACTACGAGCAGTACTTC. J is TRBJ2-7 and V is TRBV6-6; D perhaps matches TRBD1 (6 bases). The germline V gene has CDR1 MNHNY and CDR2 SVGAGI (reference sequence). CDR3 length: 12 residues. V lost 6 bases to trimming and J lost 3 bases, with 9 bases between them.

This chain connects TRBV5-8 to TRBJ1-4, with TRBD1 identical over 8 bases. The V gene's germline CDR1 is SGHTS and CDR2 YDEGEE. CDR3 length equals 16 residues. The V gene end was trimmed by 0 bases and the J gene end by 3 bases; junction bases not matched to a gene: 4. CDR3 in amino acids: CASSLGDRLANEKLFF. The CDR3 coding sequence is TGTGCCAGCAGCTTGGGGGACAGGCTAGCTAATGAAAAACTGTTTTTT.

The rearrangement links TRBV18 to TRBJ1-6; the match to TRBD1 covers 8 bases. The J segment lost 7 bases and the V segment lost 6 bases, leaving 8 bases of the junction unmatched. Germline V lookup: CDR1 KGHSH, CDR2 LQKENI. The CDR3 contains 15 residues. The CDR3: CASSYRQGPNSPLHF. The CDR3 DNA is TGTGCCAGCTCGTACCGACAGGGGCCCAATTCACCCCTCCACTTT.

This clone has just a few counts. The chain employs TRBV10-1 and TRBJ1-1; possibly TRBD1 for D (6 bases). This CDR3 spans 15 amino acids. Deletions cut 4 bases from V and 0 bases from J, with 12 bases between. The germline gives CDR1 WNHNN, CDR2 SYGVQD (reference sequence). CDR3 region: CASSATRTVNTEAFF. In nucleotides, the CDR3 is TGCGCCAGCAGTGCCACCCGGACAGTGAACACTGAAGCTTTCTTT.

The chain has TRBV11-3 and TRBJ2-7; 8 nucleotides match TRBD2. V dropped 5 bases and J dropped 4; count of bases not matched to a gene: 7. From germline, CDR1 is SGHNT and CDR2 YENEEA. The CDR3 is 14 residues long. CDR3 in amino acids: CASSPLAGLYEQYF. The CDR3 DNA is TGTGCCAGCAGCCCCTTAGCGGGACTATACGAGCAGTACTTC.

The chain has TRBV28 and TRBJ1-2; 9 bases agree with TRBD1. J gave up 2 bases and V 8 bases, and 6 bases lay outside the gene matches. Germline-derived CDR1 and CDR2 are MDHEN and SYDVKM. The CDR3 totals 14 residues. The CDR3 sequence is CASGSGTGNYGYTF. The CDR3 DNA sequence: TGTGCCAGCGGATCCGGGACAGGGAACTATGGCTACACCTTC.

The chain uses TRBV6-2 or TRBV6-3 and TRBJ2-7; 10 bases match TRBD2. The CDR3 spans 14 residues. J gave up 2 bases and V 5 bases, and 3 bases lay outside the gene matches. In germline, CDR1 is MNHEY, CDR2 SVGEGT. The chain's CDR3 is CASSGTSGAYEQYF. The CDR3 DNA follows: TGTGCCAGCAGTGGTACTAGCGGGGCCTACGAGCAGTACTTC.

V gene TRBV18 combines with J gene TRBJ2-7; tentatively, D is TRBD2 (5 bases). The CDR3 is 14 amino acids. Germline V gives CDR1 KGHSH, CDR2 LQKENI. V was trimmed by 6 bases and J by 4 bases, leaving 16 bases between them. This CDR3 reads CASSSGEAAYEQYF. CDR3 bases: TGTGCCAGCTCTTCAGGAGAAGCGGCTTACGAGCAGTACTTC.

This chain connects TRBV27 to TRBJ2-7; 8 positions agree with TRBD2. Germline V gene sequence: CDR1 MNHEY, CDR2 SMNVEV (reference sequence). V shed 6 bases and J 4 bases; nucleotides not matched to a gene: 8. The CDR3 spans 14 residues. The CDR3 nucleotides are TGTGCCAGCAGCCCGTGGGAGCGGGGGTACGAGCAGTACTTC. Translated: CASSPWERGYEQYF.

This clone came up many times. This rearrangement joins TRBV28 to TRBJ2-1, with 12 positions matching TRBD2. CDR1 MDHEN and CDR2 SYDVKM come from the germline V gene. This CDR3 has 15 residues. V was clipped by 5 bases and J by 7 bases; unmatched bases: 6. CDR3 in amino acids: CASSPTSGSHNEQFF. The DNA for the CDR3 is TGTGCCAGCAGTCCGACTAGCGGGAGTCATAATGAGCAGTTCTTC.

This clone was counted only a few times. The genes are TRBV18 and TRBJ1-3, with unresolved D. This CDR3 comprises 15 residues. Germline V gives CDR1 KGHSH, CDR2 LQKENI. Between the trimmed V and J ends, which lost 4 bases and 3 bases, there was a span of 13 bases. The CDR3, as DNA: TGTGCCAGCTCACGAACTCGGGGTGATGGAAACACCATATATTTT. Translating it yields CASSRTRGDGNTIYF. Full variable domain (remainder filled in from reference TRBV18 and TRBJ1-3): NAGVMQNPRHLVRRRGQEARLRCSPMKGHSHVYWYRQLPEEGLKFMVYLQKENIIDESGMPKERFSAEFPKEGPSILRIQQVVRGDSAAYFCASSRTRGDGNTIYFGEGSWLTVV.

V and J are TRBV5-5 and TRBJ2-3; D may be TRBD2 (5 bases). Per the germline V gene, CDR1 is SGHKS and CDR2 is YYEKEE (reference sequence). V lost 0 bases and J lost 1, with 9 bases in between. This CDR3 is built from 15 residues. CDR3 amino acids: CASSLVATRTDTQYF. The CDR3 nucleotides read TGTGCCAGCAGCTTGGTAGCGACCCGCACAGATACGCAGTATTTT. The full variable domain, in which reference TRBV5-5 and TRBJ2-3 provide the parts outside the CDR3, is DAGVTQSPTHLIKTRGQQVTLRCSPISGHKSVSWYQQVLGQGPQFIFQYYEKEERGRGNFPDRFSARQFPNYSSELNVNALLLGDSALYLCASSLVATRTDTQYFGPGTRLTVL.

The chain recombines TRBV5-4 with TRBJ1-3, with no clear D. Trimming pared 0 bases from V and 0 bases from J, leaving 4 bases between. The CDR3 runs 14 residues. Germline V gene data show CDR1 as SGHNT and CDR2 as YYREEE (reference sequence). CDR3 residues: CASSLDRSGNTIYF. The CDR3 DNA reads TGTGCCAGCAGCTTGGATCGCTCTGGAAACACCATATATTTT.

A few counts support this clone. V gene TRBV18 combines with J gene TRBJ1-4; maybe TRBD1 (6 bases). Germline V gene sequence: CDR1 KGHSH, CDR2 LQKENI. Trimming took off 3 bases at V and 5 bases at J, with 16 bases between the two ends. CDR3 length: 16 amino acids. The CDR3 DNA reads TGTGCCAGCTCACCGGACAGCCCGATGAGGAATGAAAAACTGTTTTTT. It codes for CASSPDSPMRNEKLFF.

The rearrangement links TRBV6-6 to TRBJ2-3, with 8 bases fitting TRBD2. Trimming removed 6 bases from V and 4 bases from J; junction bases left unmatched: 6. Germline V CDR1 and CDR2: MNHNY, SVGAGI (reference sequence). This CDR3 has 14 residues. CDR3 DNA: TGTGCCAGCAGAGACGCGGGAGGAGCAGATACGCAGTATTTT. Translating gives CASRDAGGADTQYF.

The chain carries TRBV12-3 or TRBV12-4 and TRBJ2-1, with 11 bases matching TRBD2. The V segment lost 9 bases and the J segment 7 bases; nucleotides outside the gene matches: 5. The CDR3 length is 13 residues. The CDR3 DNA reads as TGTGCCAGTACGCGACTAGCGGGAAATGAGCAGTTCTTC. It is translated as CASTRLAGNEQFF.